Following are 30 T cell receptor beta chains from one sample sequenced in a study of shared clonotypes between healthy human individuals. Selected positively for CCR7 and CD45RO-negative, naive CD8 cells excluded terminally differentiated effector memory CD45RA+ cells. The table came from immunoSEQ multiplex PCR; TCRdb's copy has only in-frame clones and leaves some out. The table shows roughly 570,000 clones, with 95% to 98% occurring only once. The sequenced material came from naive CD8+ T cells sorted from blood. All receptors come from a man between 25 and 39 years old in good health.

J is TRBJ1-2 and V is TRBV7-8, with D uncertain. The CDR3 has 14 amino acids. Germline CDR1 reads SGHVS; CDR2 reads FQNEAQ. Trimming pared 5 bases from V and 1 base from J, leaving 11 bases between. The CDR3 DNA reads TGTGCCAGCAGCGAAACTGGTGATAACTATGGCTACACCTTC. Its protein product is CASSETGDNYGYTF.

The V call is TRBV6-6, the J call TRBJ2-7; D is perhaps TRBD1 (5 bases). The V and J ends lost 6 bases and 4 bases respectively, with 7 bases between them. The CDR3 runs to 11 residues. CDR1 and CDR2 from the germline V gene are MNHNY and SVGAGI (reference sequence). CDR3 amino acids: CASRQVYEQYF. Here the CDR3 DNA reads TGTGCCAGCAGACAGGTATACGAGCAGTACTTC.

The chain joins TRBV4-2 to TRBJ1-4; 9 nucleotides agree with TRBD1. Losses at the gene ends were 3 bases for V and 7 bases for J; bases not matched to a gene: 3. This CDR3 has 14 amino acids. Germline V gene data show CDR1 as LGHNA and CDR2 as YNFKEQ. The CDR3 bases are TGTGCCAGCAGCCATACAGGGGGCTTTGAAAAACTGTTTTTT. Translating it yields CASSHTGGFEKLFF.

The J gene is TRBJ2-2, the V gene TRBV9, with a tentative D call TRBD2 (5 bases). Per germline, CDR1 SGDLS and CDR2 YYNGEE. V dropped 4 bases and J dropped 0 bases, with 16 bases sitting between them. The CDR3 has 17 residues. The CDR3 sequence is CASSSPRGSANTGELFF. The DNA for the CDR3 is TGTGCCAGCAGCTCCCCACGAGGTAGCGCGAACACCGGGGAGCTGTTTTTT. The full variable domain, rest sourced from reference TRBV9 and TRBJ2-2, is DSGVTQTPKHLITATGQRVTLRCSPRSGDLSVYWYQQSLDQGLQFLIQYYNGEERAKGNILERFSAQQFPDLHSELNLSSLELGDSALYFCASSSPRGSANTGELFFGEGSRLTVL.

V gene TRBV2 combines with J gene TRBJ2-1; 7 bases are shared with TRBD2. The CDR3 length is 15 residues. Losses at the gene ends were 4 bases for V and 8 bases for J; bases not matched to a gene: 11. Germline V CDR1 and CDR2: SNHLY, FYNNEI. In nucleotides, the CDR3 is TGTGCCAGCAGTGTGGGCGGGAGAGGGGTTGATGAGCAGTTCTTC. It translates to CASSVGGRGVDEQFF.

This clone was seen a few times. Other DNA sequences in the sample encode the same CDR3. V and J are TRBV27 and TRBJ1-5; D unclear. Trimming pared 3 bases from V and 4 bases from J, leaving 7 bases between. Germline CDR1 MNHEY, CDR2 SMNVEV (reference sequence). The CDR3 runs to 13 residues. CDR3 in amino acids: CASSLGLNQPQHF. The CDR3 DNA sequence: TGTGCCAGCAGTTTGGGTCTAAATCAGCCCCAGCATTTT.

V is TRBV5-1 and J is TRBJ2-7; D is uncertain. The V gene's germline CDR1 is SGHRS and CDR2 YFSETQ. V was shortened by 3 bases and J by 2 bases, with 9 bases between the two germline ends. This CDR3 is 13 amino acids long. CDR3 sequence (DNA): TGCGCCAGCAGCTACAGCTTCACCTACGAGCAGTACTTC. As protein: CASSYSFTYEQYF.

This chain uses TRBV9 with TRBJ2-1, with D unclear. Per the germline V gene, CDR1 is SGDLS and CDR2 is YYNGEE. The germline V and J ends were trimmed by 3 bases and 5 bases, with 12 bases remaining between them. The CDR3 length is 14 residues. CDR3 sequence reads: CASSARQANNEQFF. DNA for the CDR3: TGTGCCAGCAGCGCTAGGCAGGCTAACAATGAGCAGTTCTTC.

The chain is built from TRBV9 and TRBJ2-3; possibly TRBD2 for D (5 bases). Germline V gene lookup returns CDR1 SGDLS and CDR2 YYNGEE. V was trimmed by 4 bases and J by 0 bases, leaving 18 bases between them. The CDR3 is 17 amino acids. The CDR3 region has the DNA TGTGCCAGCAGCCGAGGGCGCGGCGGGCCTAGCACAGATACGCAGTATTTT. Its translation: CASSRGRGGPSTDTQYF. Looking up the rest from reference TRBV9 and TRBJ2-3 gives the full variable domain: DSGVTQTPKHLITATGQRVTLRCSPRSGDLSVYWYQQSLDQGLQFLIQYYNGEERAKGNILERFSAQQFPDLHSELNLSSLELGDSALYFCASSRGRGGPSTDTQYFGPGTRLTVL.

The gene calls are TRBV7-6 and TRBJ2-3; D uncertain. Trimming cost V 1 base and J 6 bases, with 8 bases left between them. The CDR3 has 13 residues. Germline CDR1 is SGHVS and CDR2 is FNYEAQ. CDR3 bases: TGTGCCAGCAGCTTAGGACCTTGGGATACGCAGTATTTT. Its protein product is CASSLGPWDTQYF. The whole variable domain, remainder taken from reference TRBV7-6 and TRBJ2-3, is GAGVSQSPRYKVTKRGQDVALRCDPISGHVSLYWYRQALGQGPEFLTYFNYEAQQDKSGLPNDRFSAERPEGSISTLTIQRTEQRDSAMYRCASSLGPWDTQYFGPGTRLTVL.

The J gene is TRBJ2-7, the V gene TRBV6-8; TRBD1 or TRBD2 may be the D gene (5 bases each). Germline loops: CDR1 MNHGY, CDR2 SAAAGT. This CDR3 spans 12 amino acids. V shed 8 bases and J shed 5 bases, with 13 bases lying between them. DNA of the CDR3: TGTGCCAGCGGGACCCTTGGGAACGAGCAGTACTTC. It encodes CASGTLGNEQYF.

The rearrangement uses TRBV5-5 and TRBJ2-7, with 9 bases matching TRBD2. The trim removed 0 bases at V and 3 bases at J, leaving 4 bases unmatched. The CDR3 totals 15 residues. Germline lookup yields CDR1 SGHKS and CDR2 YYEKEE (reference sequence). DNA of the CDR3: TGTGCCAGCAGCTTGGAGGTAGCGGGAGACTACGAGCAGTACTTC. It translates to CASSLEVAGDYEQYF.

Remarks on this clone: One end of the junction does not line up with germline, which may come from a read error. The chain is built from TRBV13 and TRBJ2-7; 8 bases line up with TRBD1. Germline values: CDR1 PRHDT, CDR2 FYEKMQ (reference sequence). The CDR3 sequence is 16 residues long. The CDR3 loop is CASSPILGQGSHEQYF. The CDR3, as DNA: TGTGCCAGCAGCCCGATCCTCGGACAGGGCTCCCACGAGCAGTACTTC.

This chain joins TRBV5-5 and TRBJ2-7; no clear D gene. The CDR3 totals 15 residues. Germline V gene data show CDR1 as SGHKS and CDR2 as YYEKEE (reference sequence). V shed 1 base and J shed 3 bases, with 14 bases lying between them. The CDR3 spells CASSLYSRIGYEQYF. The CDR3 coding sequence is TGTGCCAGCAGCTTGTACTCCAGAATTGGCTACGAGCAGTACTTC.

The V and J genes are TRBV5-1 and TRBJ1-1; weak D call: TRBD1 (5 bases). Trimming took off 0 bases at V and 3 bases at J, with 12 bases between the two ends. Germline V lookup: CDR1 SGHRS, CDR2 YFSETQ. This CDR3 has 15 amino acids. DNA for the CDR3: TGCGCCAGCAGCTTGGGGCAGGGAGGGGACACTGAAGCTTTCTTT. This sequence encodes CASSLGQGGDTEAFF. Complete variable domain (other parts from reference TRBV5-1 and TRBJ1-1): KAGVTQTPRYLIKTRGQQVTLSCSPISGHRSVSWYQQTPGQGLQFLFEYFSETQRNKGNFPGRFSGRQFSNSRSEMNVSTLELGDSALYLCASSLGQGGDTEAFFGQGTRLTVV.

The V gene is TRBV9, the J gene TRBJ2-4; D not certain. This CDR3 has 13 residues. The germline V gene encodes CDR1 SGDLS and CDR2 YYNGEE. V was trimmed by 8 bases and J by 1 base, leaving 10 bases between them. This CDR3 is CASSDTAKNIQYF. The CDR3 DNA sequence: TGTGCCAGTTCTGATACGGCCAAAAACATTCAGTACTTC. Complete variable domain (other parts from reference TRBV9 and TRBJ2-4): DSGVTQTPKHLITATGQRVTLRCSPRSGDLSVYWYQQSLDQGLQFLIQYYNGEERAKGNILERFSAQQFPDLHSELNLSSLELGDSALYFCASSDTAKNIQYFGAGTRLSVL.

The rearrangement links TRBV27 to TRBJ2-3; 10 nucleotides align to TRBD2. V dropped 6 bases and J dropped 4; count of bases not matched to a gene: 13. Looked up from germline, CDR1 is MNHEY and CDR2 is SMNVEV (reference sequence). The CDR3 has 17 amino acids. CDR3 in amino acids: CASRRRTSGPQADTQYF. The CDR3 bases are TGTGCCAGCAGACGGAGGACTAGCGGCCCGCAGGCAGATACGCAGTATTTT.

The V call is TRBV6-4, the J call TRBJ1-1; D remains ambiguous. Trimming left V 7 bases short and J 3 bases short, with 18 bases between. This CDR3 has 15 residues. The germline gives CDR1 MRHNA, CDR2 SNTAGT. Here the CDR3 reads CASTPKGVSDTEAFF. CDR3 nucleotide sequence: TGTGCCAGCACCCCAAAAGGCGTATCGGACACTGAAGCTTTCTTT.

The V gene is TRBV19, the J gene TRBJ2-7; D not certain. Germline V lookup: CDR1 LNHDA, CDR2 SQIVND (reference sequence). The CDR3 contains 15 residues. V was cut by 5 bases and J by 4 bases, with 18 bases left in between. The CDR3 coding sequence is TGTGCCAGTAGTCCGTACCCTAGAACCGAGTACGAGCAGTACTTC. Its translation: CASSPYPRTEYEQYF.

The chain links TRBV7-2 to TRBJ2-7, with unresolved D. Per germline, CDR1 SGHTA and CDR2 FQGNSA. This CDR3 is built from 10 residues. V was shortened by 5 bases and J by 5 bases, with 4 bases between the two germline ends. CDR3 sequence reads: CASSTNEQYF. CDR3 nucleotides: TGTGCCAGCAGCACTAACGAGCAGTACTTC.

This chain uses TRBV6-5 with TRBJ2-1; the D is unclear. V was trimmed by 5 bases and J by 8 bases, leaving 10 bases between them. The germline V gene encodes CDR1 MNHEY and CDR2 SVGAGI. The CDR3 has 12 residues. CDR3 in amino acids: CASSQARDEQFF. The DNA of the CDR3 is TGTGCCAGCAGTCAAGCTAGGGATGAGCAGTTCTTC.

The chain joins TRBV5-8 to TRBJ1-5, with D possibly being TRBD1 (5 bases). Germline V gene sequence: CDR1 SGHTS, CDR2 YDEGEE. The CDR3 covers 17 residues. The germline V and J ends were trimmed by 0 bases and 5 bases, with 18 bases remaining between them. The CDR3 here is CASSLVGYTGEDQPQHF. CDR3 sequence (DNA): TGTGCCAGCAGCTTGGTCGGGTATACGGGGGAAGATCAGCCCCAGCATTTT.

The chain recombines TRBV2 with TRBJ2-1; 9 positions agree with TRBD2. The CDR3 has 14 residues. The trim removed 1 base at V and 9 bases at J, leaving 4 bases unmatched. Germline V gene lookup returns CDR1 SNHLY and CDR2 FYNNEI. The CDR3 region is CASSEEAGGGEQFF. The DNA of the CDR3 is TGTGCCAGCAGTGAAGAAGCGGGAGGAGGTGAGCAGTTCTTC.

V usage is TRBV7-9 and J usage is TRBJ2-2; D is possibly TRBD2 (5 bases). CDR1 and CDR2 from the germline V gene are SEHNR and FQNEAQ (reference sequence). Between the trimmed V and J ends, which lost 2 bases and 2 bases, there was a span of 12 bases. This CDR3 has 16 residues. As DNA, the CDR3 is TGTGCCAGCAGCTTACCGGTCAGACTAAACACCGGGGAGCTGTTTTTT. This sequence encodes CASSLPVRLNTGELFF. The full variable domain, completed using reference TRBV7-9 and TRBJ2-2, is DTGVSQNPRHKITKRGQNVTFRCDPISEHNRLYWYRQTLGQGPEFLTYFQNEAQLEKSRLLSDRFSAERPKGSFSTLEIQRTEQGDSAMYLCASSLPVRLNTGELFFGEGSRLTVL.

This rearrangement joins TRBV7-9 to TRBJ2-7; D gene unclear. Germline lookup yields CDR1 SEHNR and CDR2 FQNEAQ (reference sequence). This CDR3 region has 14 residues. Trimming shortened V by 6 bases and J by 2 bases, and 14 bases separated the two germline ends. CDR3 DNA sequence: TGTGCCAGCAGGAAGGAGAGCACTCCCTACGAGCAGTACTTC. Translation: CASRKESTPYEQYF.

This clone was picked up one time. The CDR3 loop is CASSPGTIYNEQFF. The CDR3 coding sequence is TGTGCCAGCAGCCCCGGGACGATCTACAATGAGCAGTTCTTC. This chain joins TRBV5-6 and TRBJ2-1; either TRBD1 or TRBD2 may fit D (5 bases each). This CDR3 has 14 amino acids. Germline lookup yields CDR1 SGHDT and CDR2 YYEEEE. The germline V and J ends were trimmed by 4 bases and 3 bases, with 11 bases remaining between them. The variable domain in full, with the rest retrieved from reference TRBV5-6 and TRBJ2-1, is DAGVTQSPTHLIKTRGQQVTLRCSPKSGHDTVSWYQQALGQGPQFIFQYYEEEERQRGNFPDRFSGHQFPNYSSELNVNALLLGDSALYLCASSPGTIYNEQFFGPGTRLTVL.

This clone is a singleton in its sample. V usage is TRBV5-1 and J usage is TRBJ2-5, with a tentative D call TRBD2 (5 bases). CDR3 size: 15 residues. Trimming took 1 base from V and 4 from J, leaving 14 bases between them. Germline V lookup: CDR1 SGHRS, CDR2 YFSETQ. The CDR3 DNA reads as TGCGCCAGCAGCTTGAGAGGGCTGGCAGGAGAGACCCAGTACTTC. Protein sequence: CASSLRGLAGETQYF.

This rearrangement joins TRBV5-4 to TRBJ2-2; no clear D. Germline lookup yields CDR1 SGHNT and CDR2 YYREEE (reference sequence). V was shortened by 4 bases and J by 4 bases, with 8 bases between the two germline ends. The CDR3 has 13 residues. In nucleotides, the CDR3 is TGTGCCAGCAGCGCGCGGACCACCGGGGAGCTGTTTTTT. Translation: CASSARTTGELFF. Variable domain in full (rest from reference TRBV5-4 and TRBJ2-2): ETGVTQSPTHLIKTRGQQVTLRCSSQSGHNTVSWYQQALGQGPQFIFQYYREEENGRGNFPPRFSGLQFPNYSSELNVNALELDDSALYLCASSARTTGELFFGEGSRLTVL.

The chain is built from TRBV7-9 and TRBJ1-2; D may be TRBD1 (6 bases). Trimming pared 1 base from V and 3 bases from J, leaving 12 bases between. Germline assignment: CDR1 SEHNR and CDR2 FQNEAQ (reference sequence). The CDR3 has 15 residues. The CDR3: CASSLGQGTDYGYTF. CDR3 coding DNA: TGTGCCAGCAGCTTAGGCCAGGGGACCGACTATGGCTACACCTTC.

In its sample, this clone was seen once. The chain couples TRBV7-6 to TRBJ2-7, with 8 bases matching TRBD2. The germline V gene encodes CDR1 SGHVS and CDR2 FNYEAQ. The CDR3 is made up of 14 amino acids. Unmatched junction bases numbered 7, after V lost 5 bases and J lost 4 bases. CDR3 residues: CASSPRTSPYEQYF. For the CDR3, the DNA is TGTGCCAGCAGCCCCCGGACTAGCCCATACGAGCAGTACTTC.